Below are 21 T cell receptor beta chains sequenced from a single sample in a study of blood T cell repertoires in COVID-19. TCRdb keeps only in-frame clones here, not all; method: immunoSEQ multiplex PCR. The data show roughly 300,000 clones, with about four fifths seen just once and roughly 1.1% held by the top ten. The sequencing input was peripheral blood. These receptors were taken from a woman aged 45 to 65 with acute or convalescent COVID-19.

The chain combines TRBV18 with TRBJ2-7; 9 bases fit TRBD1. Germline trimming cut 0 bases from V and 7 bases from J; bases unmatched to any gene: 4. This CDR3 is 14 amino acids long. The germline gives CDR1 KGHSH, CDR2 LQKENI. The CDR3 nucleotides read TGTGCCAGCTCACCACCGGACAGGGGTGGGGAGCAGTACTTC. Translated: CASSPPDRGGEQYF.

The chain recombines TRBV7-9 with TRBJ2-5; D might be TRBD2 (7 bases). CDR1 and CDR2 from the germline V gene are SEHNR and FQNEAQ (reference sequence). CDR3 length equals 17 residues. V lost 5 bases and J lost 1, with 20 bases in between. In nucleotides, the CDR3 is TGTGCCAGCAGCCCTGAAGGGGGGCGGGGGATCCAAGAGACCCAGTACTTC. Translated: CASSPEGGRGIQETQYF.

The DNA for the CDR3 is TGTGCCAGCGGTAAAACCGGGGGTAATGGTGAAAAACTGTTTTTT. Its translation: CASGKTGGNGEKLFF. The rearrangement joins TRBV25-1 to TRBJ1-4, with a tentative D call TRBD1 (5 bases). The V gene lost 8 bases and the J gene lost 7 bases, with 20 bases spanning the gap. CDR1 and CDR2 from the germline V gene are MGHDK and SYGVNS. The CDR3 has 15 residues. Supplemented by reference TRBV25-1 and TRBJ1-4, the full variable domain reads EADIYQTPRYLVIGTGKKITLECSQTMGHDKMYWYQQDPGMELHLIHYSYGVNSTEKGDLSSESTVSRIRTEHFPLTLESARPSHTSQYLCASGKTGGNGEKLFFGSGTQLSVL.

J is TRBJ1-1 and V is TRBV6-5, with D uncertain. Germline lookup yields CDR1 MNHEY and CDR2 SVGAGI. Trimming removed 11 bases from V and 4 bases from J, with 20 bases in between. The CDR3 runs to 14 residues. CDR3 protein: CASRAPGYGTEAFF. The DNA for the CDR3 is TGTGCCTCACGAGCCCCGGGTTATGGCACTGAAGCTTTCTTT.

In regard to this clone: Compared with germline, one end of the junction differs, possibly owing to a read error. The V and J genes are TRBV6-5 and TRBJ2-7; a weak D match, TRBD1 (6 bases). Germline V gives CDR1 MNHEY, CDR2 SVGAGI. The CDR3 contains 13 residues. The CDR3 spells CASSDSRGREQYF. The CDR3 DNA is TGTGCCAGCAGTGACTCCAGGGGAAGGGAGCAGTACTTC.

CDR3 sequence reads: CASSSFGTGFSPLHF. The CDR3 DNA reads TGTGCCAGCAGCAGCTTTGGGACAGGGTTTTCACCCCTCCACTTT. The chain couples TRBV7-8 to TRBJ1-6; the match to TRBD1 covers 9 bases. This CDR3 is 15 amino acids long. Trimming at V came to 5 bases and at J to 9 bases, leaving 8 bases not matched to a gene. Germline loops: CDR1 SGHVS, CDR2 FQNEAQ.

The V and J genes are TRBV2 and TRBJ2-5, with 7 bases identical to TRBD1. The CDR3 loop spans 13 amino acids. Looked up from germline, CDR1 is SNHLY and CDR2 is FYNNEI. V dropped 8 bases and J dropped 5; count of bases not matched to a gene: 8. CDR3 nucleotide sequence: TGTGCCAGCGGGCAGACAGGGTGGGAGACCCAGTACTTC. Translating gives CASGQTGWETQYF. Full variable domain (rest looked up from reference TRBV2 and TRBJ2-5): EPEVTQTPSHQVTQMGQEVILRCVPISNHLYFYWYRQILGQKVEFLVSFYNNEISEKSEIFDDQFSVERPDGSNFTLKIRSTKLEDSAMYFCASGQTGWETQYFGPGTRLLVL.

This clone has a handful of counts. This chain uses TRBV10-3 with TRBJ2-7, with a possible D match to TRBD2 (6 bases). Germline V CDR1 and CDR2: ENHRY, SYGVKD. V lost 0 bases to trimming and J lost 0 bases, with 9 bases between them. The CDR3 spans 15 residues. In DNA, the CDR3 is TGTGCCATCAGTGAGTCCGGGGACTTCTCCTACGAGCAGTACGTC. Protein: CAISESGDFSYEQYV.

The J gene is TRBJ1-4, the V gene TRBV15; TRBD1 aligns across 7 bases. Germline V CDR1 and CDR2: LNHNV, YYDKDF (reference sequence). The CDR3 sequence is 15 residues long. V was pared by 6 bases and J by 6 bases, with 10 bases of the junction left unmatched. The CDR3 DNA is TGTGCCACCAGTCAGCAGGGGGGAGTGGATGAAAAACTGTTTTTT. Protein product: CATSQQGGVDEKLFF. The variable domain in full, with the rest retrieved from reference TRBV15 and TRBJ1-4, is DAMVIQNPRYQVTQFGKPVTLSCSQTLNHNVMYWYQQKSSQAPKLLFHYYDKDFNNEADTPDNFQSRRPNTSFCFLDIRSPGLGDTAMYLCATSQQGGVDEKLFFGSGTQLSVL.

About this clone itself: The same CDR3 also results from other DNA sequences found in this sample. The V call is TRBV5-1, the J call TRBJ2-1; 8 positions match TRBD2. The junction had 3 bases not matched to a gene; V was cut back by 0 bases and J by 1 base. The CDR3 length is 16 residues. Germline CDR1 reads SGHRS; CDR2 reads YFSETQ. The DNA of the CDR3 is TGCGCCAGCAGCTTGGAGAGCGGGGGATCCTACAATGAGCAGTTCTTC. Its translation: CASSLESGGSYNEQFF.

This chain uses TRBV29-1 with TRBJ1-5, with D hard to call. CDR1 and CDR2 from the germline V gene are SQVTM and ANQGSEA. The CDR3 totals 12 residues. The V and J ends lost 7 bases and 9 bases respectively, with 16 bases between them. The CDR3: CSADPGNGPQHF. The CDR3 nucleotides are TGCAGCGCCGATCCGGGAAATGGGCCCCAGCATTTT. The entire variable domain, with the rest obtained from reference TRBV29-1 and TRBJ1-5, is as follows: SAVISQKPSRDICQRGTSLTIQCQVDSQVTMMFWYRQQPGQSLTLIATANQGSEATYESGFVIDKFPISRPNLTFSTLTVSNMSPEDSSIYLCSADPGNGPQHFGDGTRLSIL.

This clone was observed a few times. The rearrangement links TRBV5-4 to TRBJ2-7; 11 nucleotides agree with TRBD2. This CDR3 contains 15 residues. The junction had 10 bases not matched to a gene; V was cut back by 4 bases and J by 7 bases. CDR1 and CDR2 (germline): SGHNT, YYREEE (reference sequence). The CDR3 nucleotides are TGTGCCAGCAGCCCTGGCTCTAGCGGGAGGCGTGAGCAGTACTTC. It encodes CASSPGSSGRREQYF.

The genes are TRBV7-8 and TRBJ2-7; 10 bases line up with TRBD1. V shed 4 bases and J 2 bases; nucleotides not matched to a gene: 17. CDR3 size: 19 residues. Germline CDR1 and CDR2: SGHVS and FQNEAQ. The CDR3 spells CASSSPGTGASATTYEQYF. The CDR3, as DNA: TGTGCCAGCAGCTCACCCGGGACAGGGGCCTCAGCCACAACCTACGAGCAGTACTTC.

The chain links TRBV19 to TRBJ1-2; D gene ambiguous. CDR3 length: 12 amino acids. Trimming took off 3 bases at V and 4 bases at J, with 6 bases between the two ends. From germline, CDR1 is LNHDA and CDR2 SQIVND (reference sequence). The CDR3 region is CASSIPSYGYTF. The DNA for the CDR3 is TGTGCCAGTAGTATCCCTTCCTATGGCTACACCTTC.

The chain links TRBV3-1 (or the pseudogene TRBV3-2) to TRBJ2-1, with a weak D call TRBD2 (6 bases). Germline CDR1 reads LGHDT; CDR2 reads YNNKEL (reference sequence). The germline V and J ends were trimmed by 0 bases and 1 base, with 10 bases remaining between them. The CDR3 is 16 residues long. The CDR3 bases are TGTGCCAGCAGCCAAGATTGGCGGGGTTCCTACAATGAGCAGTTCTTC. This codes for CASSQDWRGSYNEQFF.

The gene calls are TRBV24-1 and TRBJ2-3; the match to TRBD2 covers 10 bases. Germline lookup yields CDR1 KGHDR and CDR2 SFDVKD. The CDR3 covers 14 residues. With V trimmed by 9 bases and J by 5 bases, 7 bases remained unmatched. The DNA for the CDR3 is TGTGCCACCGAAGCGGGGGGGGCTATAGATACGCAGTATTTT. As protein: CATEAGGAIDTQYF.

The chain has TRBV27 and TRBJ2-7; D unclear. Looked up from germline, CDR1 is MNHEY and CDR2 is SMNVEV (reference sequence). The CDR3 spans 13 residues. The V end lost 8 bases, the J end lost 0 bases, and 11 bases lay between the germline ends. CDR3 loop: CASARGRSYEQYF. The CDR3 region has the DNA TGTGCCAGCGCCCGAGGCCGCTCCTACGAGCAGTACTTC.

This clone was observed many times. The V gene is TRBV14, the J gene TRBJ2-5; no clear D. This CDR3 has 14 residues. Trimming stripped 4 bases from V and 4 bases from J, with 13 bases between. Germline CDR1 is SGHDN and CDR2 is FVKESK. In DNA form, the CDR3 reads TGTGCCAGCAGCCCCCTAGGTTTCGGAGAGACCCAGTACTTC. Protein: CASSPLGFGETQYF.

This clone has only a few counts. The genes are TRBV5-1 and TRBJ1-3, with a tentative D call TRBD1 (5 bases). The CDR3 loop spans 14 amino acids. Per the germline V gene, CDR1 is SGHRS and CDR2 is YFSETQ. Trimming left V 4 bases short and J 3 bases short, with 11 bases between. The CDR3 DNA reads as TGCGCCAGCAGCCAAGGGGTGGGTGGAAACACCATATATTTT. The encoded protein is CASSQGVGGNTIYF.

As for this clone: Distinct nucleotide sequences in the sample also encode this CDR3. The CDR3 loop is CAWSVKGANTEAFF. The DNA for the CDR3 is TGTGCCTGGAGTGTAAAGGGAGCGAACACTGAAGCTTTCTTT. V is TRBV30 and J is TRBJ1-1; D gene uncertain. Trimming stripped 0 bases from V and 1 base from J, with 9 bases between. Per the germline V gene, CDR1 is GTSNPN and CDR2 is SVGIG (reference sequence). The CDR3 loop spans 14 amino acids.

This clone was observed a few times. This chain links TRBV24-1 with TRBJ2-2; 7 bases fit TRBD1. Trimming cost V 3 bases and J 0 bases; bases outside gene matches: 9. The CDR3 is made up of 18 amino acids. CDR1 and CDR2 (germline): KGHDR, SFDVKD. CDR3 residues: CATSDAPGQSTNTGELFF. The DNA for the CDR3 is TGTGCCACCAGTGATGCCCCGGGACAGTCAACGAACACCGGGGAGCTGTTTTTT.